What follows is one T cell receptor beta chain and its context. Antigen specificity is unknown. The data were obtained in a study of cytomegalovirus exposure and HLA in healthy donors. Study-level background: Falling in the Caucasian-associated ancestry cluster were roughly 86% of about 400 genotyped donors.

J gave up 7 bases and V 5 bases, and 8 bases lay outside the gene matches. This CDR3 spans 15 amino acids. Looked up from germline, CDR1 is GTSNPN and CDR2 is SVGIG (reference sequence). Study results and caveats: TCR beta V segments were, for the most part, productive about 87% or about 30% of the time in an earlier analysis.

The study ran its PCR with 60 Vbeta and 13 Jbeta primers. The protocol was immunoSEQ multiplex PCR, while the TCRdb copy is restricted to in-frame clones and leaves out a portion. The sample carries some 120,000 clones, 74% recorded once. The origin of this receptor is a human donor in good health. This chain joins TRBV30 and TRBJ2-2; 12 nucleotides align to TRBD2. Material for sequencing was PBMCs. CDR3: CAWAWGLAGIGELFF. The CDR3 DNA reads TGTGCCTGGGCCTGGGGACTAGCGGGCATCGGGGAGCTGTTTTTT.